The 15 T cell receptor beta chains given below trace back to one sample, sequenced in a study of blood T cell repertoires in COVID-19. Repertoires were generated with immunoSEQ multiplex PCR, while TCRdb's copy carries only in-frame clones and drops some. This sample has 90,000 to 150,000 clones, with around 86% found just once. The sequenced sample was peripheral blood. The source of these receptors is a man at least 80 years old with acute or convalescent COVID-19.

This clone has just one count. This chain connects TRBV5-1 to TRBJ2-5; 14 positions agree with TRBD2. CDR3 length: 16 amino acids. The V and J ends lost 4 bases and 5 bases, in that order; junction bases with no gene match: 7. The germline V gene encodes CDR1 SGHRS and CDR2 YFSETQ. CDR3 sequence reads: CASSQTSGRAGETQYF. CDR3 sequence (DNA): TGCGCCAGCAGCCAGACTAGCGGGAGGGCCGGGGAGACCCAGTACTTC.

The chain uses TRBV25-1 and TRBJ2-3, with a tentative D call TRBD2 (5 bases). CDR1 is MGHDK, CDR2 SYGVNS, per germline. V was clipped by 4 bases and J by 0 bases, with 14 bases between them. The CDR3 has 16 residues. Here the CDR3 DNA reads TGTGCCAGCAGTGGGACTCAGCGATTTAGCACAGATACGCAGTATTTT. Translation gives CASSGTQRFSTDTQYF.

The V call is TRBV28, the J call TRBJ1-1; perhaps TRBD1 as D (5 bases). The V gene's germline CDR1 is MDHEN and CDR2 SYDVKM. The CDR3 sequence is 12 residues long. Between the trimmed V and J ends, which lost 8 bases and 4 bases, there was a span of 11 bases. CDR3 sequence (DNA): TGTGCCAGCGGATACGGGGGCACTGAAGCTTTCTTT. Protein sequence: CASGYGGTEAFF.

V usage is TRBV5-1 and J usage is TRBJ2-1; weak D call: TRBD1 (6 bases). The CDR3 is 15 residues long. Trimming left V 4 bases short and J 6 bases short, with 17 bases between. CDR1 is SGHRS and CDR2 is YFSETQ in the germline V gene. The CDR3 region is CASSLGTGTTNEQFF. The CDR3 coding sequence is TGCGCCAGCAGCCTAGGCACCGGGACAACCAATGAGCAGTTCTTC.

This chain connects TRBV9 to TRBJ2-1; tentative D call: TRBD2 (5 bases). The ends were cut back, 2 bases at V and 0 bases at J, with 15 bases in the middle. The CDR3 runs 17 residues. The germline CDR1 and CDR2 sequences are SGDLS and YYNGEE. In nucleotides, the CDR3 is TGTGCCAGCAGCGTGTCCGGCGGGTGGACCTCCTACAATGAGCAGTTCTTC. This sequence encodes CASSVSGGWTSYNEQFF. The whole variable domain, remainder taken from reference TRBV9 and TRBJ2-1, is DSGVTQTPKHLITATGQRVTLRCSPRSGDLSVYWYQQSLDQGLQFLIQYYNGEERAKGNILERFSAQQFPDLHSELNLSSLELGDSALYFCASSVSGGWTSYNEQFFGPGTRLTVL.

V usage is TRBV5-1 and J usage is TRBJ2-3; possible D gene TRBD2, 6 bases. V lost 7 bases, J lost 5 bases, and 17 bases lay in between. Per the germline V gene, CDR1 is SGHRS and CDR2 is YFSETQ. The CDR3 is made up of 14 amino acids. CDR3 in DNA: TGCGCCAGCGGACCGGGACTTGGGAGAGATACGCAGTATTTT. Protein sequence: CASGPGLGRDTQYF.

CDR3 DNA sequence: TGTGCCATCAGTGGTAGCGGACTATACGAGCAGTACTTC. It yields the protein CAISGSGLYEQYF. V is TRBV10-3 and J is TRBJ2-7, with a tentative D call TRBD2 (6 bases). This CDR3 has 13 residues. V lost 4 bases, J lost 4 bases, and 11 bases lay in between. Looked up from germline, CDR1 is ENHRY and CDR2 is SYGVKD.

The chain is built from TRBV19 and TRBJ1-6, with 7 positions matching TRBD1. The V gene end was trimmed by 4 bases and the J gene end by 7 bases; junction bases not matched to a gene: 4. CDR3 size: 14 residues. The V gene's germline CDR1 is LNHDA and CDR2 SQIVND (reference sequence). The CDR3 coding sequence is TGTGCCAGTAGTACCGGGACAGCCAATTCACCCCTCCACTTT. Translated: CASSTGTANSPLHF. Using reference TRBV19 and TRBJ1-6 for the parts outside the CDR3, the full variable domain is DGGITQSPKYLFRKEGQNVTLSCEQNLNHDAMYWYRQDPGQGLRLIYYSQIVNDFQKGDIAEGYSVSREKKESFPLTVTSAQKNPTAFYLCASSTGTANSPLHFGNGTRLTVT.

The chain couples TRBV10-2 to TRBJ1-1, with 7 bases aligning to TRBD1. CDR3 size: 13 residues. After removal of 5 bases from V and 5 bases from J, the junction contained 5 bases not matched to a gene. Germline V gene sequence: CDR1 WSHSY, CDR2 SAAADI. The CDR3 DNA follows: TGCGCCAGCAGTCAGGACAGGAGTACTGAAGCTTTCTTT. Protein: CASSQDRSTEAFF.

The V call is TRBV10-3, the J call TRBJ2-4; 11 nucleotides align to TRBD1. The V gene end was trimmed by 5 bases and the J gene end by 0 bases; junction bases not matched to a gene: 3. The CDR3 loop spans 16 amino acids. CDR1 ENHRY and CDR2 SYGVKD come from the germline V gene. CDR3 loop: CAISSGQGGAKNIQYF. The CDR3 DNA reads TGTGCCATCAGTTCGGGACAGGGGGGAGCCAAAAACATTCAGTACTTC.

This sequence joins TRBV12-3 or TRBV12-4 and TRBJ1-3, with D possibly TRBD1 on 5 matching bases. The CDR3 contains 12 residues. Trimming cost V 6 bases and J 4 bases, with 7 bases left between them. The CDR3 loop reads CASSNRGNTIYF. The CDR3 region has the DNA TGTGCCAGCAGCAACAGGGGAAACACCATATATTTT.

This clone is a singleton in its sample. Other DNA variants within this sample encode the same CDR3. The chain is built from TRBV3-1 (or the pseudogene TRBV3-2) and TRBJ1-1, with TRBD1 matching over 10 bases. V lost 4 bases and J lost 2; bases outside the gene matches: 4. This CDR3 comprises 15 residues. Per germline, CDR1 LGHDT and CDR2 YNNKEL (reference sequence). In DNA form, the CDR3 reads TGTGCCAGCAGCCCACGGGACAGGGGAAACACTGAAGCTTTCTTT. Protein sequence: CASSPRDRGNTEAFF.

This clone has only one observation. The chain is built from TRBV12-3 or TRBV12-4 and TRBJ1-1, with no clear D. V lost 3 bases and J 6 bases, leaving 8 bases between the germline ends. The CDR3 covers 12 residues. The CDR3 DNA reads as TGTGCCAGCAGTTTCGGAGTGGCTGAAGCTTTCTTT. Amino acids: CASSFGVAEAFF.

The V and J genes are TRBV7-6 and TRBJ2-3; TRBD1 matches 10 bases. The length of the CDR3 is 16 residues. Germline V gene data show CDR1 as SGHVS and CDR2 as FNYEAQ. V shed 1 base, J shed 5 bases, and the junction held 6 bases outside the gene matches. In DNA, the CDR3 is TGTGCCAGCAGCTTAGGAGGCGGACAGGGGGGAGATACGCAGTATTTT. This encodes CASSLGGGQGGDTQYF. The full variable domain, with the rest looked up from reference TRBV7-6 and TRBJ2-3, is GAGVSQSPRYKVTKRGQDVALRCDPISGHVSLYWYRQALGQGPEFLTYFNYEAQQDKSGLPNDRFSAERPEGSISTLTIQRTEQRDSAMYRCASSLGGGQGGDTQYFGPGTRLTVL.

V usage is TRBV6-2 or TRBV6-3 and J usage is TRBJ2-2; TRBD2 agrees at 10 bases. Germline lookup yields CDR1 MNHEY and CDR2 SVGEGT. Unmatched junction bases numbered 3, after V lost 2 bases and J lost 3 bases. This CDR3 spans 16 amino acids. In nucleotides, the CDR3 is TGTGCCAGCAGTTACCCAGCGGGAGGGGACACCGGGGAGCTGTTTTTT. This translates into CASSYPAGGDTGELFF.